A single T cell receptor (beta chain) is shown here with its context. Found in a library prepared for alpha chains, this beta chain is an off-target read, and its abundance has little meaning. The germline V gene encodes CDR1 DFQATT and CDR2 SNEGSKA (reference sequence). This CDR3 spans 11 amino acids. The V gene lost 6 bases and the J gene lost 3 bases, with 8 bases spanning the gap. TCRdb independently ran MiXCR on the RT-PCR reads; one entry per CDR3 protein. The sample shows approximately 300 distinct CDR3 sequences, about 82% of them seen only once. The rearrangement uses TRBV20-1 and TRBJ1-1, with no clear D. The sequence derives from a female donor with primary Sjogren's syndrome. What was sequenced was memory CD4+ T cells from salivary gland. In DNA, the CDR3 is TGCAGTGCCCAATACGACACTGAAGCTTTCTTT. This gives the protein CSAQYDTEAFF.